These T cell receptor beta chains were read from a single sample in a study of control samples from healthy donors and cancer patients. Some clones are missing from TCRdb's copy, which holds only in-frame ones; the method was immunoSEQ multiplex PCR. The repertoire consists of roughly 200,000 clones, with approximately 90% occurring once and the leading ten covering over 1.5%. Input material: blood. The receptor source for this set is a man younger than 45 in good health. The CDR3 runs from the conserved cysteine through the conserved F or W. D genes are given only for firm matches. Not all rows give a size; the values are once, few, many and, for expanded clones, a class.

D gene: TRBD1; clone size: .; J gene: TRBJ2-7; V gene: TRBV5-6; CDR3 protein: CASSLGQGFYEQYF; CDR3 DNA: TGTGCCAGCAGCCTGGGACAGGGGTTCTACGAGCAGTACTTC
D gene: TRBD1; clone size: few; J gene: TRBJ1-5; V gene: TRBV11-2; CDR3 protein: CASSQNRGTSNQPQHF; CDR3 DNA: TGTGCCAGCAGCCAAAACAGGGGGACTAGCAATCAGCCCCAGCATTTT
D gene: .; clone size: .; J gene: TRBJ2-3; V gene: TRBV5-4; CDR3 protein: CASSPEPPGSFSSTDTQYF; CDR3 DNA: TGTGCCAGCAGCCCCGAACCCCCGGGGAGCTTTTCCAGCACAGATACGCAGTATTTT
D gene: .; clone size: .; J gene: TRBJ1-5; V gene: TRBV12-3/TRBV12-4; CDR3 protein: CASSLGRDQPQHF; CDR3 DNA: TGTGCCAGCAGTTTAGGCAGGGATCAGCCCCAGCATTTT
D gene: .; clone size: .; J gene: TRBJ1-3; V gene: TRBV3-1/TRBV3-2; CDR3 protein: CASSHADSGNTIYF; CDR3 DNA: TGTGCCAGCAGCCATGCAGACTCTGGAAACACCATATATTTT
D gene: .; clone size: .; J gene: TRBJ2-1; V gene: TRBV7-9; CDR3 protein: CASSSRGGVGLNEQFF; CDR3 DNA: TGTGCCAGCAGCTCCCGCGGAGGTGTCGGGCTCAATGAGCAGTTCTTC
D gene: .; clone size: .; J gene: TRBJ1-1; V gene: TRBV5-5; CDR3 protein: CASRGGQPMNTEAFF; CDR3 DNA: TGTGCCAGCAGAGGGGGGCAACCTATGAACACTGAAGCTTTCTTT
D gene: TRBD2; clone size: .; J gene: TRBJ2-1; V gene: TRBV30; CDR3 protein: CAWSLRSLAGGRYNEQFF; CDR3 DNA: TGTGCCTGGAGCCTCAGGTCTTTAGCGGGGGGCCGCTACAATGAGCAGTTCTTC
D gene: TRBD1; clone size: .; J gene: TRBJ1-1; V gene: TRBV2; CDR3 protein: CASSDGRGGPEAFF; CDR3 DNA: TGTGCCAGCAGTGACGGCAGGGGGGGACCTGAAGCTTTCTTT
D gene: TRBD1; clone size: .; J gene: TRBJ2-7; V gene: TRBV11-1; CDR3 protein: CASSATGGGTYEQYF; CDR3 DNA: TGTGCCAGCAGCGCGACAGGGGGGGGGACCTACGAGCAGTACTTC
D gene: .; clone size: .; J gene: TRBJ1-5; V gene: TRBV12-3/TRBV12-4; CDR3 protein: CASSLYDGQPQHF; CDR3 DNA: TGTGCCAGCAGTCTTTACGACGGTCAGCCCCAGCATTTT
D gene: .; clone size: .; J gene: TRBJ1-2; V gene: TRBV10-3; CDR3 protein: CAISEAITRSVGGYTF; CDR3 DNA: TGTGCCATCAGTGAGGCTATTACCCGCAGCGTGGGGGGCTACACCTTC
D gene: .; clone size: .; J gene: TRBJ1-3; V gene: TRBV19; CDR3 protein: CASSKQVGHGNTIYF; CDR3 DNA: TGTGCCAGTAGTAAGCAGGTGGGGCATGGAAACACCATATATTTT
D gene: TRBD1; clone size: .; J gene: TRBJ1-6; V gene: TRBV9; CDR3 protein: CASSATGQASYNSPLHF; CDR3 DNA: TGTGCCAGCAGCGCCACGGGACAGGCTTCCTATAATTCACCCCTCCACTTT
D gene: .; clone size: few; J gene: TRBJ2-3; V gene: TRBV19; CDR3 protein: CASSEANTDTQYF; CDR3 DNA: TGTGCCAGTAGTGAGGCTAACACAGATACGCAGTATTTT
D gene: .; clone size: .; J gene: TRBJ1-3; V gene: TRBV13; CDR3 protein: CASSAQGLGRGNTIYF; CDR3 DNA: TGTGCCAGCAGCGCACAGGGTTTAGGGAGAGGAAACACCATATATTTT
D gene: .; clone size: .; J gene: TRBJ2-3; V gene: TRBV11-3; CDR3 protein: CASSPPRVGLEDTQYF; CDR3 DNA: TGTGCCAGCAGCCCCCCTCGGGTGGGGTTAGAAGATACGCAGTATTTT
D gene: .; clone size: .; J gene: TRBJ1-1; V gene: TRBV6-4; CDR3 protein: CASRIDRFVPEAFF; CDR3 DNA: TGTGCCAGCAGAATTGACAGGTTCGTTCCTGAAGCTTTCTTT
D gene: .; clone size: .; J gene: TRBJ1-5; V gene: TRBV6-1; CDR3 protein: CASSEFQVVQLNQPQHF; CDR3 DNA: TGTGCCAGCAGTGAATTTCAGGTGGTCCAACTCAATCAGCCCCAGCATTTT
D gene: TRBD1; clone size: .; J gene: TRBJ1-1; V gene: TRBV29-1; CDR3 protein: CSVGDSSNTEAFF; CDR3 DNA: TGCAGCGTAGGGGACAGCTCGAACACTGAAGCTTTCTTT
D gene: TRBD2; clone size: .; J gene: TRBJ2-3; V gene: TRBV9; CDR3 protein: CASSVGRGGYTQYF; CDR3 DNA: TGTGCCAGCAGCGTAGGACGGGGGGGCTATACGCAGTATTTT
D gene: TRBD1; clone size: once; J gene: TRBJ1-4; V gene: TRBV6-1; CDR3 protein: CASSDGTGNEKLFF; CDR3 DNA: TGTGCCAGCAGTGATGGGACAGGGAATGAAAAACTGTTTTTT
D gene: .; clone size: .; J gene: TRBJ1-4; V gene: TRBV12-3/TRBV12-4; CDR3 protein: CASSFAGKEKLFF; CDR3 DNA: TGTGCCAGCAGTTTCGCAGGGAAGGAAAAACTGTTTTTT
D gene: .; clone size: .; J gene: TRBJ1-2; V gene: TRBV30; CDR3 protein: CAWSSSLPGARGYTF; CDR3 DNA: TGTGCCTGGAGTTCTTCACTGCCGGGGGCCCGCGGCTACACCTTC
D gene: TRBD1; clone size: .; J gene: TRBJ2-5; V gene: TRBV5-1; CDR3 protein: CASSLGGQPKETQYF; CDR3 DNA: TGCGCCAGCAGCTTGGGGGGACAGCCCAAAGAGACCCAGTACTTC
D gene: .; clone size: .; J gene: TRBJ1-5; V gene: TRBV4-2; CDR3 protein: CASSQGHTSNQPQHF; CDR3 DNA: TGTGCCAGCAGCCAAGGACACACTAGCAATCAGCCCCAGCATTTT
D gene: TRBD1; clone size: .; J gene: TRBJ1-2; V gene: TRBV2; CDR3 protein: CASRAGTGAVGYTF; CDR3 DNA: TGTGCCAGCAGGGCCGGGACAGGGGCTGTTGGCTACACCTTC
D gene: .; clone size: .; J gene: TRBJ1-1; V gene: TRBV3-1/TRBV3-2; CDR3 protein: CASSQAVRAEAFF; CDR3 DNA: TGTGCCAGCAGCCAAGCAGTGAGGGCTGAAGCTTTCTTT
D gene: TRBD1; clone size: .; J gene: TRBJ2-5; V gene: TRBV7-7; CDR3 protein: CASSSASGQGQTQYF; CDR3 DNA: TGTGCCAGCAGCTCCGCCTCCGGACAGGGGCAGACCCAGTACTTC
D gene: .; clone size: .; J gene: TRBJ1-3; V gene: TRBV6-2/TRBV6-3; CDR3 protein: CASSTRTSSGNTIYF; CDR3 DNA: TGTGCCAGCAGTACCCGGACAAGCTCTGGAAACACCATATATTTT
D gene: TRBD1; clone size: .; J gene: TRBJ1-2; V gene: TRBV6-5; CDR3 protein: CASSYSKGANYGYTF; CDR3 DNA: TGTGCCAGCAGTTACTCGAAGGGGGCGAACTATGGCTACACCTTC
D gene: .; clone size: .; J gene: TRBJ2-2; V gene: TRBV15; CDR3 protein: CATSRDQREGELFF; CDR3 DNA: TGTGCCACCAGCAGAGACCAGAGGGAAGGGGAGCTGTTTTTT
D gene: TRBD1; clone size: .; J gene: TRBJ2-1; V gene: TRBV7-3; CDR3 protein: CASSFQGAYNEQFF; CDR3 DNA: TGTGCCAGCAGCTTTCAGGGGGCGTACAATGAGCAGTTCTTC
D gene: .; clone size: .; J gene: TRBJ2-7; V gene: TRBV6-5; CDR3 protein: CASSPGLFSYEQYF; CDR3 DNA: TGTGCCAGCAGTCCGGGACTCTTCTCCTACGAGCAGTACTTC
D gene: .; clone size: .; J gene: TRBJ2-3; V gene: TRBV7-7; CDR3 protein: CASSRSPTVRDTDTQYF; CDR3 DNA: TGTGCCAGCAGCCGTTCCCCGACGGTACGTGACACAGATACGCAGTATTTT
D gene: .; clone size: .; J gene: TRBJ2-3; V gene: TRBV2; CDR3 protein: CASSESRSTQYF; CDR3 DNA: TGTGCCAGCAGTGAGTCCCGAAGTACGCAGTATTTT
D gene: .; clone size: .; J gene: TRBJ1-4; V gene: TRBV24-1; CDR3 protein: CATSGGVDEKLFF; CDR3 DNA: TGTGCCACCAGTGGAGGGGTCGATGAAAAACTGTTTTTT
D gene: .; clone size: once; J gene: TRBJ2-7; V gene: TRBV11-2; CDR3 protein: CASSLEAAEQYF; CDR3 DNA: TGTGCCAGCAGCTTAGAGGCAGCCGAGCAGTACTTC
D gene: TRBD1; clone size: .; J gene: TRBJ2-2; V gene: TRBV5-1; CDR3 protein: CASSRTGEFGPTGELFF; CDR3 DNA: TGCGCCAGCAGCCGGACAGGGGAGTTCGGGCCAACCGGGGAGCTGTTTTTT
D gene: TRBD2; clone size: .; J gene: TRBJ2-3; V gene: TRBV5-4; CDR3 protein: CASSGTSGGLTDTQYF; CDR3 DNA: TGTGCCAGCAGCGGGACTAGCGGAGGTCTCACAGATACGCAGTATTTT
D gene: TRBD2; clone size: .; J gene: TRBJ2-3; V gene: TRBV12-3/TRBV12-4; CDR3 protein: CASRSGGPPSQYF; CDR3 DNA: TGTGCCAGCAGAAGCGGGGGACCGCCGTCGCAGTATTTT
D gene: TRBD2; clone size: once; J gene: TRBJ2-1; V gene: TRBV9; CDR3 protein: CAAGAGGNEQFF; CDR3 DNA: TGTGCCGCCGGGGCGGGGGGCAATGAGCAGTTCTTC
D gene: .; clone size: .; J gene: TRBJ2-7; V gene: TRBV27; CDR3 protein: CASRLGHGYEQHF; CDR3 DNA: TGTGCCAGCAGGCTCGGACATGGCTACGAGCAGCACTTC
D gene: .; clone size: .; J gene: TRBJ1-1; V gene: TRBV3-1/TRBV3-2; CDR3 protein: CASSQDVVRLMNTEAFF; CDR3 DNA: TGTGCCAGCAGCCAAGATGTAGTCAGGCTCATGAACACTGAAGCTTTCTTT
D gene: .; clone size: .; J gene: TRBJ1-6; V gene: TRBV20-1; CDR3 protein: CSASAGRNSPLHF; CDR3 DNA: TGCAGTGCTAGTGCTGGTCGCAATTCACCCCTCCACTTT
D gene: TRBD1; clone size: once; J gene: TRBJ2-1; V gene: TRBV5-5; CDR3 protein: CASSSRQGTYNEQFF; CDR3 DNA: TGTGCCAGCAGCTCCCGACAGGGAACCTACAATGAGCAGTTCTTC
D gene: .; clone size: .; J gene: TRBJ2-3; V gene: TRBV6-5; CDR3 protein: CASRRDSTDTQYF; CDR3 DNA: TGTGCCAGCAGGCGGGATAGCACAGATACGCAGTATTTT
D gene: .; clone size: .; J gene: TRBJ2-2; V gene: TRBV3-1/TRBV3-2; CDR3 protein: CASSQYDKNTGELFF; CDR3 DNA: TGTGCCAGCAGCCAATATGACAAAAACACCGGGGAGCTGTTTTTT
D gene: .; clone size: .; J gene: TRBJ1-2; V gene: TRBV7-9; CDR3 protein: CASSLVAPTGRANYGYTF; CDR3 DNA: TGTGCCAGCAGCTTAGTAGCCCCGACAGGAAGAGCTAACTATGGCTACACCTTC
D gene: .; clone size: .; J gene: TRBJ1-2; V gene: TRBV9; CDR3 protein: CASSVERGSGYTF; CDR3 DNA: TGTGCCAGCAGCGTAGAGAGGGGGAGTGGCTACACCTTC
D gene: TRBD1; clone size: .; J gene: TRBJ2-2; V gene: TRBV7-3; CDR3 protein: CASSLGQGNGELFF; CDR3 DNA: TGTGCCAGCAGCTTAGGACAGGGGAACGGGGAGCTGTTTTTT
D gene: TRBD1; clone size: .; J gene: TRBJ1-6; V gene: TRBV13; CDR3 protein: CASSFPGQGDSPLHF; CDR3 DNA: TGTGCCAGCAGCTTTCCGGGACAGGGTGATTCACCCCTCCACTTT
D gene: .; clone size: few; J gene: TRBJ1-5; V gene: TRBV7-9; CDR3 protein: CASSFPDRRHHSNQPQHF; CDR3 DNA: TGTGCCAGCAGCTTCCCCGACCGTAGACATCATAGCAATCAGCCCCAGCATTTT
D gene: .; clone size: few; J gene: TRBJ2-7; V gene: TRBV21-1; CDR3 protein: CASSPRYRDRVYEQYF; CDR3 DNA: TGTGCCAGCAGCCCTCGCTACCGGGACAGAGTCTACGAGCAGTACTTC
D gene: TRBD1; clone size: .; J gene: TRBJ2-2; V gene: TRBV29-1; CDR3 protein: CSVELNTGGRTGELFF; CDR3 DNA: TGCAGCGTTGAGCTGAATACAGGGGGCCGAACCGGGGAGCTGTTTTTT
D gene: TRBD2; clone size: .; J gene: TRBJ2-7; V gene: TRBV2; CDR3 protein: CASRGRTSGGAVQYF; CDR3 DNA: TGTGCCAGCCGCGGCCGGACTAGCGGGGGGGCGGTGCAGTACTTC